What follows are 4 T cell receptor beta chains derived from one specimen sequenced in a study of control samples from healthy donors and cancer patients. Clones were read by immunoSEQ multiplex PCR, and TCRdb kept only the in-frame ones, dropping some. The sample yields about 160,000 clones, over 95% seen once. Sequences were obtained from blood. The receptors come from a woman aged 25 to 39 in good health.

J is TRBJ1-1 and V is TRBV11-2; D gene ambiguous. CDR1 and CDR2 from the germline V gene are SGHAT and FQNNGV. The V end was cut by 5 bases, the J end by 1 base, with 5 bases between. The CDR3 has 12 residues. In nucleotides, the CDR3 is TGTGCCAGCAGCGCAGAGAACACTGAAGCTTTCTTT. Protein: CASSAENTEAFF. The full variable domain, rest sourced from reference TRBV11-2 and TRBJ1-1, is EAGVAQSPRYKIIEKRQSVAFWCNPISGHATLYWYQQILGQGPKLLIQFQNNGVVDDSQLPKDRFSAERLKGVDSTLKIQPAKLEDSAVYLCASSAENTEAFFGQGTRLTVV.

V and J are TRBV5-1 and TRBJ1-1; D may be TRBD1 (5 bases). The CDR3 spans 15 residues. In germline, CDR1 is SGHRS, CDR2 YFSETQ. V lost 3 bases to trimming and J lost 4 bases, with 16 bases between them. The CDR3 bases are TGCGCCAGCAGCTCGGATGTCCGCGGGGGCACTGAAGCTTTCTTT. Translated, it gives CASSSDVRGGTEAFF.

The chain couples TRBV9 to TRBJ2-7; D is ambiguous. The V end lost 0 bases, the J end lost 5 bases, and 15 bases lay between the germline ends. Germline CDR1 and CDR2: SGDLS and YYNGEE. The CDR3 sequence is 15 residues long. The CDR3 here is CASSVGAWAPHEQYF. The CDR3 nucleotides read TGTGCCAGCAGCGTAGGCGCCTGGGCGCCCCACGAGCAGTACTTC.

The chain combines TRBV30 with TRBJ2-5; 10 positions match TRBD2. There are 14 residues in the CDR3. J gave up 2 bases and V 8 bases, and 8 bases lay outside the gene matches. Germline assignment: CDR1 GTSNPN and CDR2 SVGIG (reference sequence). CDR3 nucleotide sequence: TGTGCCAGAAGTAGCGGGGGGTTTCAAGAGACCCAGTACTTC. As protein: CARSSGGFQETQYF.